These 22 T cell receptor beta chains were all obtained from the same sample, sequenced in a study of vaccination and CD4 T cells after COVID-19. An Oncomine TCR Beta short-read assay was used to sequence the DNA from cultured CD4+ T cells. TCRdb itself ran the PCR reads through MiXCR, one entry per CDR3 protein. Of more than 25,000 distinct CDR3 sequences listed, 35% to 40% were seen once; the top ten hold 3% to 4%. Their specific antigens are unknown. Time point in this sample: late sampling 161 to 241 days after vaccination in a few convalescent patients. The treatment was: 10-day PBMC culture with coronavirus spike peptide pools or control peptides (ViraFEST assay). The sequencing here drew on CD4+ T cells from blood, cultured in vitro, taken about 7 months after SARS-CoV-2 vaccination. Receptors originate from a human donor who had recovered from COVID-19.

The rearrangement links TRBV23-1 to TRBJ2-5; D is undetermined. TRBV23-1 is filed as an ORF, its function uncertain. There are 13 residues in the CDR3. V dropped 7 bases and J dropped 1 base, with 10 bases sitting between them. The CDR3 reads CASIAGGQETQYF. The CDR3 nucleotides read TGCGCCAGCATTGCAGGCGGCCAAGAGACCCAGTACTTC.

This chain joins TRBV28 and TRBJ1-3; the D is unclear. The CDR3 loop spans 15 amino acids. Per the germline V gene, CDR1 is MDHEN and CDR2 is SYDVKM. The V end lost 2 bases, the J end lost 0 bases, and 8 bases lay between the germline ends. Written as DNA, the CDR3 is TGTGCCAGCAGTTTAAGAGGAGCCTCTGGAAACACCATATATTTT. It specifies CASSLRGASGNTIYF. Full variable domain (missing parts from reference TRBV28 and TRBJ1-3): DVKVTQSSRYLVKRTGEKVFLECVQDMDHENMFWYRQDPGLGLRLIYFSYDVKMKEKGDIPEGYSVSREKKERFSLILESASTNQTSMYLCASSLRGASGNTIYFGEGSWLTVV.

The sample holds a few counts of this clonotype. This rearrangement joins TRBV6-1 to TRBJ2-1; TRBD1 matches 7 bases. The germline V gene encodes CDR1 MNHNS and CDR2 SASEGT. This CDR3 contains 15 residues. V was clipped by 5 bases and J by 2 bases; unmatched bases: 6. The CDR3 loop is CASSRRGQPYNEQFF. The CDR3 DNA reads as TGTGCCAGCAGTCGAAGGGGACAGCCCTACAATGAGCAGTTCTTC.

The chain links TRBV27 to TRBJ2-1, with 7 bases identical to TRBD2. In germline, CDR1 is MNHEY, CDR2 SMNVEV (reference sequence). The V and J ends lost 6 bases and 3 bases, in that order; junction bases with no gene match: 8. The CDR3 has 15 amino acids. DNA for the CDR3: TGTGCCAGCAGCCAAGCGGGACGCAGCTACAATGAGCAGTTCTTC. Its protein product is CASSQAGRSYNEQFF.

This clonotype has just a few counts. CDR3 amino acids: CASSFADTLWTQYF. In DNA, the CDR3 is TGTGCCAGCAGTTTTGCGGATACCCTATGGACCCAGTACTTC. The rearrangement links TRBV12-3 or TRBV12-4 to TRBJ2-5; no firm D call. CDR3 length: 14 amino acids. Trimming stripped 3 bases from V and 7 bases from J, with 15 bases between.

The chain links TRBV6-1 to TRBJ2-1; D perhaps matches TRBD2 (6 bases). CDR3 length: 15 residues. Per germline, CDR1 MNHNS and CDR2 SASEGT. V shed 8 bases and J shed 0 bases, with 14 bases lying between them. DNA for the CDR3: TGTGCCAGCGCCCTGACTAGGAGCTCCTACAATGAGCAGTTCTTC. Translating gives CASALTRSSYNEQFF.

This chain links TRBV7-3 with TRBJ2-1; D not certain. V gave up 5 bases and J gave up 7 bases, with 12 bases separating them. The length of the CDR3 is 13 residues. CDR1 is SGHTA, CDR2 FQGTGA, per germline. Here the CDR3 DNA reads TGTGCCAGCAGCCAAAGGATTGGGAATGAGCAGTTCTTC. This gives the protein CASSQRIGNEQFF.

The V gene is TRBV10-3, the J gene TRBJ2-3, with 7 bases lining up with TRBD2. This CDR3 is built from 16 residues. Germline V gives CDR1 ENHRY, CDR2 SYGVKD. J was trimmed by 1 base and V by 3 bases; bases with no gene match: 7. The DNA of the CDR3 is TGTGCCATCAGTGAAATCAGCGGGGTAGGCACAGATACGCAGTATTTT. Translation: CAISEISGVGTDTQYF.

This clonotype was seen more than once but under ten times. This CDR3 is CASSLGQGASYTF. The CDR3 DNA follows: TGTGCCAGCAGCCTCGGGCAGGGGGCGAGCTACACCTTC. The chain combines TRBV7-9 with TRBJ1-2, with TRBD1 matching 8 bases. Germline-derived CDR1 and CDR2 are SEHNR and FQNEAQ (reference sequence). CDR3 size: 13 residues. V trimming: 5 bases; J trimming: 9 bases; junction bases outside the gene matches: 8.

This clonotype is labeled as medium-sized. The CDR3 protein is CASRVRGPRYNEQFF. CDR3 nucleotide sequence: TGTGCAAGTCGCGTTCGTGGGCCGCGTTACAATGAGCAGTTCTTC. V is TRBV12-2 and J is TRBJ2-1; TRBD2 reflects the table's D call only, with no check against the DNA. TRBV12-2 constitutes a pseudogene. The CDR3 totals 15 residues.

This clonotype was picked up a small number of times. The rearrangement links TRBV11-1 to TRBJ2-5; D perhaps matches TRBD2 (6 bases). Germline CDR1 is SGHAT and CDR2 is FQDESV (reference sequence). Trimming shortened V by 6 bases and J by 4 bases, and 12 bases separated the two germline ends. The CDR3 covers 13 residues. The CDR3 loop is CASSLLGGETQYF. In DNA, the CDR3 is TGTGCCAGCAGTTTATTGGGGGGAGAGACCCAGTACTTC. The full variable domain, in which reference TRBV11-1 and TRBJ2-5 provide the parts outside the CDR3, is EAEVAQSPRYKITEKSQAVAFWCDPISGHATLYWYRQILGQGPELLVQFQDESVVDDSQLPKDRFSAERLKGVDSTLKIQPAELGDSAMYLCASSLLGGETQYFGPGTRLLVL.

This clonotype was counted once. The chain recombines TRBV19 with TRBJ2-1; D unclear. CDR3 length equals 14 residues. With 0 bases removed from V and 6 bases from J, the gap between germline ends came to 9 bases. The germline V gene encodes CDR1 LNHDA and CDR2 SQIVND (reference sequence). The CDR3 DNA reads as TGTGCCAGTAGTATAGATTTCACGGGCAATGAGCAGTTCTTC. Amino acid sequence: CASSIDFTGNEQFF.

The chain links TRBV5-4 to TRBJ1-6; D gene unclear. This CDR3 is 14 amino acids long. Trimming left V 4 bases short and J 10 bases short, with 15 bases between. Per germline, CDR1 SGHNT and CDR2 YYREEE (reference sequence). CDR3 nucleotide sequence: TGTGCCAGCAGCCGCGCAGATAATCGGTCACCCCTCCACTTT. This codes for CASSRADNRSPLHF.

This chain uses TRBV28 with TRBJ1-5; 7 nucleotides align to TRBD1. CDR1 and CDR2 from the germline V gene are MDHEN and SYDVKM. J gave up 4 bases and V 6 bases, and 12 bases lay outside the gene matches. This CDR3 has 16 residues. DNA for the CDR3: TGTGCCAGCAGCAACCCCGACAGGGTCTGGAATCAGCCCCAGCATTTT. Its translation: CASSNPDRVWNQPQHF.

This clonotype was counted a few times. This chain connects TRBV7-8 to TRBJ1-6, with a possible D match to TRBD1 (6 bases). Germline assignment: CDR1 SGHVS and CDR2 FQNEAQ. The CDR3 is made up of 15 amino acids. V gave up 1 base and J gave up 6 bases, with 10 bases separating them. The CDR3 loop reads CASSLVGGPNSPLHF. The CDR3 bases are TGTGCCAGCAGCTTAGTGGGGGGGCCTAATTCACCCCTCCACTTT. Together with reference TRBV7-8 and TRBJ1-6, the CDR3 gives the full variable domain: GAGVSQSPRYKVAKRGQDVALRCDPISGHVSLFWYQQALGQGPEFLTYFQNEAQLDKSGLPSDRFFAERPEGSVSTLKIQRTQQEDSAVYLCASSLVGGPNSPLHFGNGTRLTVT.

The CDR3: CASSYYRASGRAEYF. The CDR3 DNA is TGTGCCAGCAGTTATTACAGGGCTAGCGGGAGGGCTGAGTACTTC. The chain recombines TRBV6-5 with TRBJ2-5; TRBD2 matches at 12 bases. Germline-derived CDR1 and CDR2 are MNHEY and SVGAGI. V was clipped by 3 bases and J by 12 bases; unmatched bases: 11. This CDR3 region has 15 residues.

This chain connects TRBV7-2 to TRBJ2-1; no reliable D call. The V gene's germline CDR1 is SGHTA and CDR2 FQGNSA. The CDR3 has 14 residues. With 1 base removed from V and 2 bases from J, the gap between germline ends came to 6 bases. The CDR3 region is CASSLGVTYNEQFF. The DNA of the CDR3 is TGTGCCAGCAGCTTAGGGGTGACCTACAATGAGCAGTTCTTC.

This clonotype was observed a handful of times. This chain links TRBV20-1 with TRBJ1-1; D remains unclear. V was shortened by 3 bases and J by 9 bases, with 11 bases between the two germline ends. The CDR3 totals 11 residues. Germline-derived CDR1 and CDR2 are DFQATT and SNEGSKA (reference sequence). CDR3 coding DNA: TGCAGTGCTAGCGAACAGTACCAAGCTTTCTTT. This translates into CSASEQYQAFF.

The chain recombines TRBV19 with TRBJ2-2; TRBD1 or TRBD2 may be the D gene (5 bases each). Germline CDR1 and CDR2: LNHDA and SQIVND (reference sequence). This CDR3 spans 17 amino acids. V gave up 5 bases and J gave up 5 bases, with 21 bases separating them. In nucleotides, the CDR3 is TGTGCCAGTAGTGATCGTGGGAGAGGGGATGGGACCGGGGAGCTGTTTTTT. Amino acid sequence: CASSDRGRGDGTGELFF. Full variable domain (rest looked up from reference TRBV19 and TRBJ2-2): DGGITQSPKYLFRKEGQNVTLSCEQNLNHDAMYWYRQDPGQGLRLIYYSQIVNDFQKGDIAEGYSVSREKKESFPLTVTSAQKNPTAFYLCASSDRGRGDGTGELFFGEGSRLTVL.

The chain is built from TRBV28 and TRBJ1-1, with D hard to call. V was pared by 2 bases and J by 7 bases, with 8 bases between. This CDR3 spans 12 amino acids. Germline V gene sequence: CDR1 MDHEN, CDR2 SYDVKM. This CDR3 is CASSLDVREAFF. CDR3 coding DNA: TGTGCCAGCAGTTTAGACGTACGTGAAGCTTTCTTT.

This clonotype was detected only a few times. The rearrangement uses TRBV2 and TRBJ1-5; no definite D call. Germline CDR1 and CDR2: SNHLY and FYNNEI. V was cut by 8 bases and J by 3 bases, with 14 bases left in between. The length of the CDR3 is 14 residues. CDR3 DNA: TGTGCCAGCGGTGGAAGGGTGGCCAATCAGCCCCAGCATTTT. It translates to CASGGRVANQPQHF. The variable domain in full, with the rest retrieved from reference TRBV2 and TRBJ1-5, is EPEVTQTPSHQVTQMGQEVILRCVPISNHLYFYWYRQILGQKVEFLVSFYNNEISEKSEIFDDQFSVERPDGSNFTLKIRSTKLEDSAMYFCASGGRVANQPQHFGDGTRLSIL.

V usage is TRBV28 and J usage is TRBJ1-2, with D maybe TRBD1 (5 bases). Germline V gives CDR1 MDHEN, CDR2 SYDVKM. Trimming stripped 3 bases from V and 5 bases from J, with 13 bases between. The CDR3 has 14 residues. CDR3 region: CASSLGDPQYGYTF. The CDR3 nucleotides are TGTGCCAGCAGTTTGGGGGACCCGCAATATGGCTACACCTTC.